This TCR beta chain comes out of a study of blood T cell repertoires in COVID-19. On the study more broadly: From T cells, B-cell-depleted T cells, or PBMCs came the material, which was cDNA or gDNA.

This CDR3 is built from 13 residues. Germline V gene data show CDR1 as SGHKS and CDR2 as YYEKEE (reference sequence). The V and J ends lost 4 bases and 4 bases respectively, with 11 bases between them. The Seattle site enrolled patients during active infection and followed them longitudinally. The assay was immunoSEQ multiplex PCR, and TCRdb's table has in-frame clones only and misses some. The table includes 100,000 to 150,000 clones, about 89% detected once. Sequences were obtained from peripheral blood. The V and J genes are TRBV5-5 and TRBJ1-2, with TRBD1 as a possible D gene (6 bases). The TCR comes from a woman in her 70s with COVID-19, enrolled during active disease. The CDR3 region is CASSPQGTYGYTF. The CDR3 DNA sequence: TGTGCCAGCAGCCCACAGGGTACCTATGGCTACACCTTC.